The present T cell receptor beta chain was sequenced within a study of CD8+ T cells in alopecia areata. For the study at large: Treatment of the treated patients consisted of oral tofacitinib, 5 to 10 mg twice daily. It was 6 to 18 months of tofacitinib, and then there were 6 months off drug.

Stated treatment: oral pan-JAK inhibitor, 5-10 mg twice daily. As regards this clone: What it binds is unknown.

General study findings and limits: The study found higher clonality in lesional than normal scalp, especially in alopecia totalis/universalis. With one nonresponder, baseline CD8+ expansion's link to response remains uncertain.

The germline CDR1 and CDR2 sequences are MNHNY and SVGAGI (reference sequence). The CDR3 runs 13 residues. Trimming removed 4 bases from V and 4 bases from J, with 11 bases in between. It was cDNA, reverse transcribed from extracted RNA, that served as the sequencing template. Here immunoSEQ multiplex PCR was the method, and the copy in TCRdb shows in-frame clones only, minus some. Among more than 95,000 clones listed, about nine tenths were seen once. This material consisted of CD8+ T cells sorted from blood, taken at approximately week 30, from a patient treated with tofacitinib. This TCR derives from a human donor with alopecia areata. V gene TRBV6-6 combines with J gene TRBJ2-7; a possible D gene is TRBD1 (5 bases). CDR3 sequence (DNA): TGTGCCAGCAGTTTCATAACAGGTTACGAGCAGTACTTC. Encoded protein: CASSFITGYEQYF.